A selection of T cell receptor beta chains follows, all from one sample in a study of T cells after posttransplantation cyclophosphamide. Libraries were prepared by immunoSEQ multiplex PCR; TCRdb keeps only in-frame clonotypes and omits some of them. The sample consists of about 47,000 clones, approximately 94% of them appearing once. The sequenced material came from PBMCs. Every receptor here comes from a young woman in good health and a related stem cell transplant donor. The CDR3 runs from the conserved cysteine through the conserved F or W. Fields, in order: J gene, clone size, D gene, V gene, CDR3 protein, CDR3 DNA. The D gene is left open where the match is weak. Size is omitted from some rows. Given values are once, few, many or a class for expanded clones.

J gene: TRBJ1-2
clone size: .
D gene: .
V gene: TRBV18
CDR3 protein: CASSPDRTPGYGYTF
CDR3 DNA: TGTGCCAGCTCACCTGACCGGACTCCCGGGTATGGCTACACCTTC

J gene: TRBJ2-3
clone size: once
D gene: TRBD2
V gene: TRBV4-3
CDR3 protein: CASSQDPGGITDTQYF
CDR3 DNA: TGCGCCAGCAGCCAAGACCCGGGGGGGATCACAGATACGCAGTATTTT

J gene: TRBJ1-3
clone size: once
D gene: .
V gene: TRBV5-4
CDR3 protein: CASSGPNTIYF
CDR3 DNA: TGTGCCAGCAGCGGCCCAAACACCATATATTTT

J gene: TRBJ1-2
clone size: .
D gene: .
V gene: TRBV4-3
CDR3 protein: CASSHLGQNSRVYGYTF
CDR3 DNA: TGCGCCAGCAGCCACCTGGGACAAAACAGTAGGGTCTATGGCTACACCTTC

J gene: TRBJ1-6
clone size: once
D gene: .
V gene: TRBV6-1
CDR3 protein: CASSEGYSSYNSPLHF
CDR3 DNA: TGTGCCAGCAGTGAAGGCTACAGCTCCTATAATTCACCCCTCCACTTT

J gene: TRBJ2-1
clone size: .
D gene: .
V gene: TRBV11-2
CDR3 protein: CASSLRQYNEQFF
CDR3 DNA: TGTGCCAGCAGCTTGAGGCAGTACAATGAGCAGTTCTTC

J gene: TRBJ1-5
clone size: .
D gene: TRBD1
V gene: TRBV4-1
CDR3 protein: CASSRQGPRGNQPQHF
CDR3 DNA: TGCGCCAGCAGCCGACAGGGGCCCCGGGGCAATCAGCCCCAGCATTTT

J gene: TRBJ1-5
clone size: .
D gene: .
V gene: TRBV6-5
CDR3 protein: CASRLAQLSNQPQHF
CDR3 DNA: TGTGCCAGTAGGTTGGCACAGCTTAGCAATCAGCCCCAGCATTTT

J gene: TRBJ2-7
clone size: .
D gene: .
V gene: TRBV28
CDR3 protein: CASTPGSYEQYF
CDR3 DNA: TGTGCCAGCACCCCAGGCTCCTACGAGCAGTACTTC

J gene: TRBJ2-7
clone size: .
D gene: .
V gene: TRBV5-1
CDR3 protein: CASSLGQGGEQYF
CDR3 DNA: TGCGCCAGCAGCTTGGGCCAGGGGGGCGAGCAGTACTTC